This TCR beta chain emerged from a study of cytomegalovirus exposure and HLA in healthy donors. Overall study findings and caveats: A few of the chains that were CMV-associated were confirmed in vitro to be specific for CMV antigens.

Repertoires were generated with immunoSEQ multiplex PCR, while TCRdb's copy carries only in-frame clones and drops some. The data show under 400,000 clones, nearly 90% seen once. Germline loops: CDR1 LNHDA, CDR2 SQIVND (reference sequence). This CDR3 comprises 15 residues. V dropped 4 bases and J dropped 5; count of bases not matched to a gene: 8. The sample holds one count of this clone. The antigen is unknown. The receptor was isolated from a man aged 25 to 45 in good health and CMV-seronegative. The material sequenced was PBMCs. The J gene is TRBJ2-5, the V gene TRBV19, with 9 bases aligning to TRBD1. As DNA, the CDR3 is TGTGCCAGTAGTAGGGGGACAGGGATCGGGGAGACCCAGTACTTC. Its translation is CASSRGTGIGETQYF.